The 10 T cell receptor beta chains presented below share a single source sample, sequenced in a study of CD8 T cells in Susac syndrome. Random hexamers served to reverse transcribe about 0.5 to 1 ug RNA. Using its own MiXCR run on the immunoSEQ multiplex PCR reads, TCRdb lists one record per CDR3 protein. The repertoire holds 150,000 to 200,000 distinct CDR3 sequences, approximately 94% seen once, with about 0.094% in the top ten. The source material was CD4+ T cells from PBMCs. These receptor sequences come from a human donor with multiple sclerosis.

The chain couples TRBV4-2 to TRBJ1-1; D call uncertain. V was trimmed by 4 bases and J by 1 base, leaving 4 bases between them. The CDR3 spans 12 residues. Per the germline V gene, CDR1 is LGHNA and CDR2 is YNFKEQ. The CDR3 nucleotides read TGTGCCAGCAGCCCCAGGAACACTGAAGCTTTCTTT. This encodes CASSPRNTEAFF.

The chain employs TRBV30 and TRBJ1-4; D is ambiguous. The CDR3 contains 13 residues. V dropped 1 base and J dropped 5 bases, with 8 bases sitting between them. Germline-derived CDR1 and CDR2 are GTSNPN and SVGIG (reference sequence). The CDR3, as DNA: TGTGCCTGGAGTGCCTACAGCAATGAAAAACTGTTTTTT. Translating gives CAWSAYSNEKLFF.

The chain links TRBV6-2 or TRBV6-3 to TRBJ1-5; no definite D call. Germline V lookup: CDR1 MNHEY, CDR2 SVGEGT. The ends were cut back, 4 bases at V and 7 bases at J, with 11 bases in the middle. The CDR3 totals 13 residues. The CDR3 DNA is TGTGCCAGCAGTTCCAATCCCTCCCAGCCCCAGCATTTT. Translated, it gives CASSSNPSQPQHF.

The CDR3 sequence is CASSQAHQGRGEKLFF. The CDR3, as DNA: TGTGCCAGCAGCCAAGCTCACCAGGGGAGAGGTGAAAAACTGTTTTTT. V and J are TRBV27 and TRBJ1-4, with D perhaps TRBD1 (6 bases). CDR1 is MNHEY and CDR2 is SMNVEV in the germline V gene (reference sequence). This CDR3 contains 16 residues. V shed 6 bases and J shed 7 bases, with 21 bases lying between them.

For the CDR3, the DNA is TGTGCCTGGAGGAAAGGGGCGGCATCCTATAATTCACCCCTCCACTTT. It yields the protein CAWRKGAASYNSPLHF. The V and J genes are TRBV30 and TRBJ1-6, with TRBD1 as a possible D gene (5 bases). Trimming cost V 3 bases and J 1 base, with 13 bases left between them. The CDR3 covers 16 residues. Per the germline V gene, CDR1 is GTSNPN and CDR2 is SVGIG (reference sequence).

The chain combines TRBV5-1 with TRBJ1-4, with TRBD1 identical over 9 bases. CDR1 is SGHRS, CDR2 YFSETQ, per germline. V dropped 7 bases and J dropped 5; count of bases not matched to a gene: 6. CDR3 size: 14 residues. CDR3 residues: CASASGTGNEKLFF. In DNA, the CDR3 is TGCGCCAGCGCGTCGGGGACAGGGAATGAAAAACTGTTTTTT.

CDR3 bases: TGTGCCTGGAGCCACGTCCAGGAGACCCAGTACTTC. Protein: CAWSHVQETQYF. The rearrangement links TRBV30 to TRBJ2-5, with D hard to call. CDR3 length: 12 residues. The germline CDR1 and CDR2 sequences are GTSNPN and SVGIG (reference sequence). With 3 bases removed from V and 5 bases from J, the gap between germline ends came to 10 bases.

This rearrangement joins TRBV5-6 to TRBJ2-4, with no clear D. Trimming cost V 4 bases and J 6 bases, with 11 bases left between them. CDR3 length: 13 residues. Germline values: CDR1 SGHDT, CDR2 YYEEEE. This CDR3 reads CASSPPGRNIQYF. CDR3 DNA: TGTGCCAGCAGCCCTCCTGGCAGAAACATTCAGTACTTC.

CDR3 region: CASSLAIGGGTGELFF. DNA of the CDR3: TGTGCCAGCAGCTTGGCCATCGGAGGAGGCACCGGGGAGCTGTTTTTT. The chain recombines TRBV5-4 with TRBJ2-2, with a possible D match to TRBD2 (5 bases). The length of the CDR3 is 16 residues. Germline assignment: CDR1 SGHNT and CDR2 YYREEE (reference sequence). Trimming removed 0 bases at V and 4 bases at J, with 13 bases between.

The V and J genes are TRBV7-6 and TRBJ2-6, with 8 bases fitting TRBD1. The V and J ends lost 5 bases and 2 bases, in that order; junction bases with no gene match: 5. CDR3 length equals 16 residues. Germline values: CDR1 SGHVS, CDR2 FNYEAQ. The CDR3 bases are TGTGCCAGCAGCCTCGAGACAGGGGCTGGGGCCAACGTCCTGACTTTC. As protein: CASSLETGAGANVLTF.